This TCR beta chain comes out of a study of T cells in Graves' hyperthyroidism and ophthalmopathy. Background on the study: Peripheral blood was collected at initial diagnosis, before any treatment.

From germline, CDR1 is GTSNPN and CDR2 SVGIG (reference sequence). This CDR3 has 10 amino acids. V lost 5 bases to trimming and J lost 4 bases, with 6 bases between them. Researchers amplified the TCR beta CDR3 regions from RNA transcripts. During a first-round RT-PCR of the TCR CDR3, the HTBI primer set was used. TCRdb redid the calling of the multiplex PCR reads with MiXCR, one entry per CDR3 protein. The sample holds approximately 640,000 distinct CDR3 sequences; around 16% are singletons and the top ten take approximately 3.8%. General study findings and limits: It was a median 6.5 months before onset that the model predicted ophthalmopathy.

This clonotype was seen repeatedly, ten times or more. Its target is not known. Stable disease denoted Graves' hyperthyroidism without ophthalmopathy progression within 18 months. PBMCs were derived from under 13 ml fresh peripheral blood. This chain joins TRBV30 and TRBJ2-7; TRBD1 might be the D (5 bases). The sequence was obtained from a woman in her thirties with Graves' hyperthyroidism. Sequenced material: blood. CDR3 sequence: CAWGAYEQYF. The CDR3 DNA reads TGTGCCTGGGGGGCATACGAGCAGTACTTC.